The 11 T cell receptor beta chains in this list originate from one sample, sequenced in a study of T cell repertoires in cytomegalovirus infection. One entry per CDR3 protein, called by TCRdb with MiXCR from the reads. The sample lists more than 250,000 distinct CDR3 sequences, 12% to 15% occurring once. The sequenced sample was PBMCs. The receptors come from a human donor in good health (CMV status not recorded). Some clones in this sample may be carry-over from other donors' samples.

This chain uses TRBV29-1 with TRBJ2-3, with TRBD1 identical over 10 bases. CDR3 length equals 16 residues. The germline V gene encodes CDR1 SQVTM and CDR2 ANQGSEA. V trimming: 5 bases; J trimming: 1 base; junction bases outside the gene matches: 9. The CDR3 DNA is TGCAGCGTTACAGGGGGGACAGGGGATGGCACAGATACGCAGTATTTT. Amino acid sequence: CSVTGGTGDGTDTQYF.

This clonotype was recorded a few times. The chain combines TRBV29-1 with TRBJ1-1, with 9 bases that match TRBD1. The CDR3 has 16 amino acids. Trimming removed 5 bases from V and 7 bases from J; junction bases left unmatched: 17. Germline V lookup: CDR1 SQVTM, CDR2 ANQGSEA. The CDR3 bases are TGCAGCGTTTCCCCGACCCGGGACAGGGTAGGCGTTGAAGCTTTCTTT. Protein: CSVSPTRDRVGVEAFF.

This clonotype was detected a few times. The chain has TRBV6-1 and TRBJ2-3, with 8 bases lining up with TRBD1. The CDR3 has 13 residues. Trimming removed 6 bases from V and 7 bases from J; junction bases left unmatched: 6. Germline CDR1 is MNHNS and CDR2 is SASEGT. CDR3 sequence (DNA): TGTGCCAGCAGCAGACAGGGGACCCATACGCAGTATTTT. Translating it yields CASSRQGTHTQYF.

The rearrangement uses TRBV29-1 and TRBJ1-5; D remains unclear. With 4 bases removed from V and 2 bases from J, the gap between germline ends came to 15 bases. Per germline, CDR1 SQVTM and CDR2 ANQGSEA. The CDR3 is made up of 15 amino acids. CDR3 coding DNA: TGCAGCGTTGCGGTGGGAGGAGGCGGCAATCAGCCCCAGCATTTT. Translation gives CSVAVGGGGNQPQHF.

The sample holds many counts of this clonotype. The V and J genes are TRBV4-2 and TRBJ2-1; D not resolved. CDR1 is LGHNA, CDR2 YNFKEQ, per germline. Trimming left V 4 bases short and J 1 base short, with 8 bases between. This CDR3 is 14 amino acids long. Here the CDR3 DNA reads TGTGCCAGCAGCCCCGACGGGTCCTACAATGAGCAGTTCTTC. Protein: CASSPDGSYNEQFF.

This chain links TRBV20-1 with TRBJ2-4; 10 bases line up with TRBD1. The germline CDR1 and CDR2 sequences are DFQATT and SNEGSKA (reference sequence). This CDR3 is built from 14 residues. V lost 5 bases, J lost 8 bases, and 9 bases stayed unmatched. DNA of the CDR3: TGCAGTGCTCCCCCGGGACAGGGGCGCGACATTCAGTACTTC. Residues: CSAPPGQGRDIQYF.

V gene TRBV28 combines with J gene TRBJ2-7, with TRBD2 identical over 7 bases. Trimming at V came to 7 bases and at J to 2 bases, leaving 8 bases not matched to a gene. There are 14 residues in the CDR3. In germline, CDR1 is MDHEN, CDR2 SYDVKM. CDR3 DNA sequence: TGTGCCAGCATTCCGGGAGGAACAACCTACGAGCAGTACTTC. Its protein is CASIPGGTTYEQYF.

This clonotype was found a few times. V and J are TRBV4-2 and TRBJ2-2, with no clear D. The CDR3 is 16 residues long. Trimming stripped 0 bases from V and 4 bases from J, with 12 bases between. Germline CDR1 LGHNA, CDR2 YNFKEQ. The CDR3 loop reads CASSQDLGTPTGELFF. Here the CDR3 DNA reads TGTGCCAGCAGCCAAGATCTAGGTACCCCCACCGGGGAGCTGTTTTTT.

This clonotype has a handful of counts. V gene TRBV28 combines with J gene TRBJ1-2; no clear D. CDR1 and CDR2 (germline): MDHEN, SYDVKM. This CDR3 region has 12 residues. V lost 4 bases and J lost 8, with 11 bases in between. CDR3: CASSSDVWGYTF. CDR3 nucleotide sequence: TGTGCCAGCAGTTCGGACGTTTGGGGCTACACCTTC.

This clonotype has at least ten counts. The CDR3 bases are TGCAGCGTAGAATTACAGGAATTGGCTTTAGATACGCAGTATTTT. Translating gives CSVELQELALDTQYF. The chain is built from TRBV29-1 and TRBJ2-3, with D perhaps matching TRBD1 (5 bases). This CDR3 contains 15 residues. V was trimmed by 6 bases and J by 5 bases, leaving 21 bases between them. The germline V gene has CDR1 SQVTM and CDR2 ANQGSEA.

Many counts were recorded for this clonotype. The genes are TRBV7-2 and TRBJ2-7; 7 positions agree with TRBD2. CDR3 length: 16 amino acids. Trimming at V came to 1 base and at J to 2 bases, leaving 8 bases not matched to a gene. Germline CDR1 SGHTA, CDR2 FQGNSA. The CDR3 region has the DNA TGTGCCAGCAGCTTAGTAGCAGCGGGATTCACCTACGAGCAGTACTTC. Protein product: CASSLVAAGFTYEQYF.